The 25 T cell receptor beta chains below were found in one sample sequenced in a study of cytotoxic CD8 clonotypes in ibrutinib-treated CLL. The assay was immunoSEQ multiplex PCR, and TCRdb's table has in-frame clones only and misses some. This table has approximately 92,000 clones, roughly four fifths appearing once. Specimen: PBMCs, collected after 24 months of ibrutinib treatment. The receptors derive from a human donor with chronic lymphocytic leukemia.

The chain has TRBV5-1 and TRBJ2-6; no clear D. Germline V gene sequence: CDR1 SGHRS, CDR2 YFSETQ. V lost 7 bases to trimming and J lost 0 bases, with 8 bases between them. The CDR3 totals 14 residues. CDR3 sequence reads: CASGMASGANVLTF. CDR3 sequence (DNA): TGCGCCAGCGGGATGGCCTCTGGGGCCAACGTCCTGACTTTC. Filled out from reference TRBV5-1 and TRBJ2-6, the complete variable domain reads KAGVTQTPRYLIKTRGQQVTLSCSPISGHRSVSWYQQTPGQGLQFLFEYFSETQRNKGNFPGRFSGRQFSNSRSEMNVSTLELGDSALYLCASGMASGANVLTFGAGSRLTVL.

This chain uses TRBV28 with TRBJ1-1, with 9 bases aligning to TRBD1. Trimming cost V 3 bases and J 4 bases; bases outside gene matches: 9. The CDR3 spans 16 residues. CDR1 is MDHEN and CDR2 is SYDVKM in the germline V gene. CDR3 DNA sequence: TGTGCCAGCAGTTTGCCTACACAGGGGGCGTTCACTGAAGCTTTCTTT. It is translated as CASSLPTQGAFTEAFF.

The CDR3 DNA follows: TGTGCCAGCAGCCAAGCTTACGTGGCTTTCTTT. Translated, it gives CASSQAYVAFF. V and J are TRBV14 and TRBJ1-1, with D uncertain. Trimming cost V 1 base and J 11 bases, with 8 bases left between them. Germline-derived CDR1 and CDR2 are SGHDN and FVKESK. CDR3 length equals 11 residues.

The chain's CDR3 is CASSSGSTTNEKLFF. CDR3 nucleotide sequence: TGTGCCAGCAGCTCCGGGAGCACAACTAATGAAAAACTGTTTTTT. V usage is TRBV5-5 and J usage is TRBJ1-4; no reliable D call. The V gene lost 3 bases and the J gene lost 0 bases, with 9 bases spanning the gap. Germline-derived CDR1 and CDR2 are SGHKS and YYEKEE (reference sequence). CDR3 length: 15 amino acids.

This rearrangement joins TRBV28 to TRBJ1-5; D possibly corresponds to TRBD1 (6 bases). V lost 7 bases, J lost 7 bases, and 17 bases lay in between. CDR3 length equals 14 residues. The germline gives CDR1 MDHEN, CDR2 SYDVKM. In DNA form, the CDR3 reads TGTGCCAGCACCGCGGGGGGGGCAGGGCAGCCCCAGCATTTT. Translating it yields CASTAGGAGQPQHF.

A few counts support this clone. This sequence joins TRBV11-3 and TRBJ2-1, with D possibly TRBD2 on 5 matching bases. V lost 8 bases, J lost 6 bases, and 17 bases lay in between. The CDR3 is 14 amino acids. Germline CDR1 SGHNT, CDR2 YENEEA. In nucleotides, the CDR3 is TGTGCCAGCTCTGCGGGCGATTTGCGCAATGAGCAGTTCTTC. This encodes CASSAGDLRNEQFF.

The chain recombines TRBV6-5 with TRBJ1-4, with a possible D match to TRBD1 (5 bases). The CDR3 is made up of 13 amino acids. Trimming removed 6 bases from V and 6 bases from J, with 11 bases in between. Germline CDR1 MNHEY, CDR2 SVGAGI. CDR3 sequence (DNA): TGTGCCAGCAGGGGTCCGGGGGATGAAAAACTGTTTTTT. Translating gives CASRGPGDEKLFF.

This clone was picked up a small number of times. This chain joins TRBV28 and TRBJ1-5; D ambiguous. CDR1 is MDHEN and CDR2 is SYDVKM in the germline V gene. The CDR3 has 12 residues. The V end was cut by 1 base, the J end by 9 bases, with 7 bases between. DNA of the CDR3: TGTGCCAGCAGTTTATCTTTCAGGCCCCAGCATTTT. As protein: CASSLSFRPQHF.

This rearrangement joins TRBV7-2 to TRBJ2-7; possibly TRBD2 for D (5 bases). Between the trimmed V and J ends, which lost 1 base and 4 bases, there was a span of 14 bases. The CDR3 consists of 15 residues. Germline V CDR1 and CDR2: SGHTA, FQGNSA. The CDR3 loop reads CASSLGGQREYEQYF. The CDR3 DNA reads TGTGCCAGCAGCTTAGGAGGGCAGAGAGAGTACGAGCAGTACTTC. Together with reference TRBV7-2 and TRBJ2-7, the CDR3 gives the full variable domain: GAGVSQSPSNKVTEKGKDVELRCDPISGHTALYWYRQSLGQGLEFLIYFQGNSAPDKSGLPSDRFSAERTGGSVSTLTIQRTQQEDSAVYLCASSLGGQREYEQYFGPGTRLTVT.

This sequence joins TRBV27 and TRBJ2-3; TRBD2 matches 12 bases. V lost 5 bases and J lost 6; bases outside the gene matches: 6. Germline CDR1 reads MNHEY; CDR2 reads SMNVEV (reference sequence). CDR3 length equals 15 residues. The CDR3 region is CASSPTSGRIDTQYF. CDR3 in DNA: TGTGCCAGCAGTCCCACTAGCGGGAGGATCGATACGCAGTATTTT.

The rearrangement links TRBV25-1 to TRBJ1-1; D is unclear. The CDR3 has 13 amino acids. Germline V CDR1 and CDR2: MGHDK, SYGVNS. V lost 8 bases to trimming and J lost 6 bases, with 16 bases between them. Written as DNA, the CDR3 is TGTGCCAGCTCCCGCCGCAGTCTCCCTGAAGCTTTCTTT. It codes for CASSRRSLPEAFF.

V and J are TRBV28 and TRBJ2-5, with 10 bases fitting TRBD1. This CDR3 contains 16 residues. The ends lost 1 base at V and 1 base at J; junction bases unmatched: 3. Germline CDR1 and CDR2: MDHEN and SYDVKM. The CDR3 nucleotides read TGTGCCAGCAGTTTATACCGGACAGGGGGCCAAGAGACCCAGTACTTC. Its translation: CASSLYRTGGQETQYF. Full variable domain (missing parts from reference TRBV28 and TRBJ2-5): DVKVTQSSRYLVKRTGEKVFLECVQDMDHENMFWYRQDPGLGLRLIYFSYDVKMKEKGDIPEGYSVSREKKERFSLILESASTNQTSMYLCASSLYRTGGQETQYFGPGTRLLVL.

The chain has TRBV5-1 and TRBJ2-2, with D possibly being TRBD1 (5 bases). Deletions cut 4 bases from V and 0 bases from J, with 13 bases between. Germline CDR1 and CDR2: SGHRS and YFSETQ. The CDR3 consists of 16 residues. CDR3 in amino acids: CASSTTGSTNTGELFF. As DNA, the CDR3 is TGCGCCAGCAGCACCACAGGTTCCACGAACACCGGGGAGCTGTTTTTT.

CDR3 sequence reads: CASSVRGGSSYEQYF. Written as DNA, the CDR3 is TGTGCCAGCAGCGTAAGAGGTGGCTCCTCCTACGAGCAGTACTTC. This chain connects TRBV9 to TRBJ2-7; D remains ambiguous. V shed 1 base and J shed 0 bases, with 11 bases lying between them. Germline V gives CDR1 SGDLS, CDR2 YYNGEE. CDR3 size: 15 residues.

The gene calls are TRBV16 and TRBJ2-5; D unresolved. The CDR3 spans 14 residues. Germline V gives CDR1 KGHSY, CDR2 FQNENV. With 3 bases removed from V and 5 bases from J, the gap between germline ends came to 13 bases. CDR3 in amino acids: CASSHTETVETQYF. In DNA, the CDR3 is TGTGCCAGCAGCCACACTGAGACGGTGGAGACCCAGTACTTC. Variable domain in full (rest from reference TRBV16 and TRBJ2-5): GEEVAQTPKHLVRGEGQKAKLYCAPIKGHSYVFWYQQVLKNEFKFLISFQNENVFDETGMPKERFSAKCLPNSPCSLEIQATKLEDSAVYFCASSHTETVETQYFGPGTRLLVL.

For the CDR3, the DNA is TGTGCCAGCAGCGCCCAGGGAGCGGGAGGGCCGAGTGAGCAGTTCTTC. It translates to CASSAQGAGGPSEQFF. V and J are TRBV7-3 and TRBJ2-1; the match to TRBD2 covers 10 bases. Germline V lookup: CDR1 SGHTA, CDR2 FQGTGA. The CDR3 contains 16 residues. V lost 5 bases to trimming and J lost 9 bases; unmatched junction nucleotides: 13.

The CDR3 coding sequence is TGCAGCGCGGGGGGCCTCTCTGGAAACACCATATATTTT. Its translation: CSAGGLSGNTIYF. V usage is TRBV29-1 and J usage is TRBJ1-3, with D perhaps TRBD1 (6 bases). Germline V gene lookup returns CDR1 SQVTM and CDR2 ANQGSEA. This CDR3 is 13 amino acids long. Deletions cut 7 bases from V and 0 bases from J, with 10 bases between.

The J gene is TRBJ1-1, the V gene TRBV28, with D hard to call. Germline assignment: CDR1 MDHEN and CDR2 SYDVKM. The length of the CDR3 is 14 residues. Trimming removed 5 bases at V and 6 bases at J, with 16 bases between. This chain's CDR3 is CASSRNQKTSEAFF. CDR3 DNA sequence: TGTGCCAGCAGTCGAAACCAAAAGACCTCTGAAGCTTTCTTT.

The V gene is TRBV5-1, the J gene TRBJ1-3; D uncertain. V lost 1 base and J lost 0, with 11 bases in between. The CDR3 length is 16 residues. CDR1 SGHRS and CDR2 YFSETQ come from the germline V gene. CDR3 DNA sequence: TGCGCCAGCAGCTTGCAGGTGGGAGACTCTGGAAACACCATATATTTT. It yields the protein CASSLQVGDSGNTIYF.

The chain employs TRBV10-3 and TRBJ2-7; 9 nucleotides align to TRBD1. The junction had 12 bases not matched to a gene; V was cut back by 5 bases and J by 7 bases. This CDR3 has 15 residues. From germline, CDR1 is ENHRY and CDR2 SYGVKD. The CDR3 is CAISPLQGASREQYF. CDR3 nucleotides: TGTGCCATCAGTCCCTTACAGGGGGCGTCACGGGAGCAGTACTTC.

A few counts support this clone. This chain joins TRBV27 and TRBJ2-5, with D perhaps TRBD1 or TRBD2 (5 bases each). From germline, CDR1 is MNHEY and CDR2 SMNVEV (reference sequence). The V gene lost 8 bases and the J gene lost 4 bases, with 11 bases spanning the gap. The CDR3 length is 12 residues. DNA of the CDR3: TGTGCCAGCTCTACTAGGGGAGAGACCCAGTACTTC. Protein: CASSTRGETQYF.

The chain uses TRBV11-2 and TRBJ2-5; tentative D call: TRBD2 (6 bases). The V gene's germline CDR1 is SGHAT and CDR2 FQNNGV. The CDR3 totals 12 residues. V lost 0 bases to trimming and J lost 9 bases, with 8 bases between them. In nucleotides, the CDR3 is TGTGCCAGCAGCTTAGATCGCGGGGCCCAGTACTTC. Protein sequence: CASSLDRGAQYF.

The chain recombines TRBV7-3 with TRBJ2-3; 7 bases line up with TRBD2. This CDR3 spans 15 amino acids. Looked up from germline, CDR1 is SGHTA and CDR2 is FQGTGA. The V gene end was trimmed by 2 bases and the J gene end by 1 base; junction bases not matched to a gene: 3. CDR3 sequence: CASSLWGGRTDTQYF. The CDR3, as DNA: TGTGCCAGCAGCTTATGGGGGGGACGCACAGATACGCAGTATTTT.

This chain links TRBV28 with TRBJ1-5; D might be TRBD1 (5 bases). V lost 5 bases and J 0 bases, leaving 14 bases between the germline ends. Germline V lookup: CDR1 MDHEN, CDR2 SYDVKM. This CDR3 comprises 16 residues. The CDR3 sequence is CASSPGTRNSNQPQHF. As DNA, the CDR3 is TGTGCCAGCAGTCCCGGGACCCGAAATAGCAATCAGCCCCAGCATTTT.

The chain is built from TRBV5-1 and TRBJ1-4, with a tentative D call TRBD1 (6 bases). Germline V gene data show CDR1 as SGHRS and CDR2 as YFSETQ. The CDR3 consists of 15 residues. Trimming stripped 3 bases from V and 3 bases from J, with 12 bases between. CDR3 region: CASSSQGTANEKLFF. The DNA for the CDR3 is TGCGCCAGCAGCTCACAGGGTACGGCTAATGAAAAACTGTTTTTT.